The 10 T cell receptor beta chains reported below all come from one sample, sequenced in a study of blood T cell repertoires in COVID-19. Here immunoSEQ multiplex PCR was the method, and the copy in TCRdb shows in-frame clones only, minus some. The repertoire consists of under 200,000 clones, with 80% to 85% occurring once and the leading ten covering 14%. Material for sequencing was peripheral blood. The receptors originated from a woman in her 70s with COVID-19, enrolled during active disease.

The CDR3 protein is CASSYDTGGASNQPQHF. CDR3 bases: TGTGCCAGCAGTTACGATACAGGGGGCGCGAGCAATCAGCCCCAGCATTTT. This chain uses TRBV6-2 or TRBV6-3 with TRBJ1-5; 9 nucleotides agree with TRBD1. The CDR3 is 17 residues long. V shed 2 bases, J shed 1 base, and the junction held 6 bases outside the gene matches. The germline gives CDR1 MNHEY, CDR2 SVGEGT.

The chain carries TRBV14 and TRBJ2-3, with D tentatively TRBD1 (6 bases). Germline loops: CDR1 SGHDN, CDR2 FVKESK. Trimming pared 2 bases from V and 1 base from J, leaving 13 bases between. The CDR3 has 16 amino acids. The CDR3 nucleotides are TGTGCCAGCAGCCAACAAAAGGCAGGGGGCACAGATACGCAGTATTTT. It codes for CASSQQKAGGTDTQYF.

This CDR3 reads CASSMGQGGNEQFF. The DNA for the CDR3 is TGTGCCAGCAGCATGGGACAGGGTGGGAATGAGCAGTTCTTC. The gene calls are TRBV7-2 and TRBJ2-1; 9 nucleotides line up with TRBD1. CDR1 is SGHTA, CDR2 FQGNSA, per germline. Germline trimming cut 5 bases from V and 7 bases from J; bases unmatched to any gene: 6. The CDR3 is 14 residues long.

The genes are TRBV28 and TRBJ2-3, with 11 bases that match TRBD2. V gave up 3 bases and J gave up 4 bases; unmatched junction bases: 3. The CDR3 has 15 residues. The germline gives CDR1 MDHEN, CDR2 SYDVKM. The CDR3 protein is CASSLGTSGADTQYF. In DNA, the CDR3 is TGTGCCAGCAGTTTGGGGACTAGCGGTGCAGATACGCAGTATTTT.

The chain recombines TRBV5-8 with TRBJ2-7; D might be TRBD2 (5 bases). Germline assignment: CDR1 SGHTS and CDR2 YDEGEE. V was cut by 3 bases and J by 2 bases, with 12 bases left in between. This CDR3 region has 14 residues. The CDR3 is CASSSRGLAYEQYV. For the CDR3, the DNA is TGTGCCAGCAGCTCCAGAGGGTTAGCCTACGAGCAGTACGTC.

The CDR3 reads CAGDSGGMKTQYF. For the CDR3, the DNA is TGTGCCGGCGACTCGGGGGGTATGAAGACCCAGTACTTC. The rearrangement uses TRBV30 and TRBJ2-5; 7 nucleotides align to TRBD2. The germline CDR1 and CDR2 sequences are GTSNPN and SVGIG (reference sequence). The junction had 12 bases not matched to a gene; V was cut back by 8 bases and J by 6 bases. The CDR3 runs to 13 residues.

The chain carries TRBV6-6 and TRBJ2-6; 7 nucleotides line up with TRBD1. Germline CDR1 MNHNY, CDR2 SVGAGI (reference sequence). The CDR3 totals 17 residues. V lost 5 bases and J lost 2; bases outside the gene matches: 9. In nucleotides, the CDR3 is TGTGCCAGCAGTCAGACAGGGATTAATCCTGGGGCCAACGTCCTGACTTTC. The encoded protein is CASSQTGINPGANVLTF.

This chain uses TRBV12-3 or TRBV12-4 with TRBJ2-5; 7 nucleotides line up with TRBD2. The trim removed 5 bases at V and 5 bases at J, leaving 5 bases unmatched. CDR3 length: 13 residues. Here the CDR3 DNA reads TGTGCCAGCAGTCCGACTAGCCGGGAGACCCAGTACTTC. Protein product: CASSPTSRETQYF.

The chain recombines TRBV10-2 with TRBJ1-1; a possible D gene is TRBD1 (5 bases). V was shortened by 6 bases and J by 4 bases, with 15 bases between the two germline ends. The CDR3 has 14 amino acids. The germline V gene encodes CDR1 WSHSY and CDR2 SAAADI. CDR3 amino acids: CASSQGRVGTEAFF. The DNA of the CDR3 is TGCGCCAGCAGCCAGGGTCGGGTGGGCACTGAAGCTTTCTTT.

The chain links TRBV11-3 to TRBJ2-3, with D tentatively TRBD2 (6 bases). From germline, CDR1 is SGHNT and CDR2 YENEEA. V dropped 2 bases and J dropped 6 bases, with 15 bases sitting between them. The CDR3 consists of 15 residues. The CDR3 loop reads CASSLTFGGGDTQYF. In DNA form, the CDR3 reads TGTGCCAGCAGCTTAACCTTCGGAGGAGGGGATACGCAGTATTTT.